This T cell receptor (beta chain) is from a study of shared clonotypes between healthy human individuals. Across the study: CD4 naive and CD4 memory each took three plates per donor, while CD8 naive took two and CD8 memory one. Study results and caveats: Sequencing depth was a factor that was expected to affect clonotype sharing among donors. Generation probabilities of non-shared clonotypes were lower (relative to those shared by all four donors).

V dropped 3 bases and J dropped 1 base, with 3 bases sitting between them. The CDR3 spans 12 residues. Per germline, CDR1 MGHDK and CDR2 SYGVNS. Donors were healthy HIV-negative adults without recently reported acute infections or vaccinations. To note about this clone: Its antigen is not identified.

Profiled with immunoSEQ multiplex PCR; TCRdb holds only in-frame clones, not every one. This repertoire shows hundreds of thousands of clones, around 67% found once; its top ten account for about 10%. The J gene is TRBJ1-1, the V gene TRBV25-1, with D unclear. The sample taken for sequencing was memory CD4+ T cells sorted from blood. Described subset: CD45RA-negative fraction. This sequence originates from a man aged 25-45 years in good health. The CDR3 region is CASSDRNTEAFF. For the CDR3, the DNA is TGTGCCAGCAGTGACCGGAACACTGAAGCTTTCTTT. Using reference TRBV25-1 and TRBJ1-1 for the parts outside the CDR3, the full variable domain is EADIYQTPRYLVIGTGKKITLECSQTMGHDKMYWYQQDPGMELHLIHYSYGVNSTEKGDLSSESTVSRIRTEHFPLTLESARPSHTSQYLCASSDRNTEAFFGQGTRLTVV.